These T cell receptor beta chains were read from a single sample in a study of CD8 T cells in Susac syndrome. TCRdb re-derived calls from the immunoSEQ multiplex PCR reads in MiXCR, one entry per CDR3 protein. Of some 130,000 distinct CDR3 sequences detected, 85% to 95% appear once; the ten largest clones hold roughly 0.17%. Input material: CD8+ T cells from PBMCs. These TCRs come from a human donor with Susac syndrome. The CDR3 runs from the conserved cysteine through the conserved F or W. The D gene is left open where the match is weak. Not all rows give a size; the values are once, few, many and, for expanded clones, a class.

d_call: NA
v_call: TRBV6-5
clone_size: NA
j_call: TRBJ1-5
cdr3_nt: TGTGCCAGCAGTTCCACAGGGAATCAGCCCCAGCATTTT
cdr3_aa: CASSSTGNQPQHF

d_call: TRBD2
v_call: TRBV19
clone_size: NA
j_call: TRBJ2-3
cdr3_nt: TGTGCCAGTAGCCTCTGGCTAGCGGGAGGGCCTGAGGATACGCAGTATTTT
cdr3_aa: CASSLWLAGGPEDTQYF

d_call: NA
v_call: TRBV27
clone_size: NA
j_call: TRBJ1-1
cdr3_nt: TGTGCCAGCAGTTTAGTGGCTACCACTGAAGCTTTCTTT
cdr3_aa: CASSLVATTEAFF

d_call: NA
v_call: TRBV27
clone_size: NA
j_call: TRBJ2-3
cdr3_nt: TGTGCCAGCAGAGCAGAGGGGGATACGCAGTATTTT
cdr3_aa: CASRAEGDTQYF

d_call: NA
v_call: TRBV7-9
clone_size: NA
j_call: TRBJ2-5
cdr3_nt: TGTGCCAGCAGCTTATTTGGCGGGAACCAAGAGACCCAGTACTTC
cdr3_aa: CASSLFGGNQETQYF

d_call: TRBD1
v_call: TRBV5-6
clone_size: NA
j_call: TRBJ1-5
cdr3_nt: TGTGCCAGCAGTCCTTCAGGGACAGGCGGTAATCAGCCCCAGCATTTT
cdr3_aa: CASSPSGTGGNQPQHF

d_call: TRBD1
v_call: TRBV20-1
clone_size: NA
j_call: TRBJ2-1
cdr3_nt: TGCAGTGTCTGGGACAGGGAGGCCCTTAATGAGCAGTTCTTC
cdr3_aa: CSVWDREALNEQFF

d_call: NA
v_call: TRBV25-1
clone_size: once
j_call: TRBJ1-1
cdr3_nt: TGTGCCAGCAGTGAATATTACGAGACGAGAGAAGCTTTCTTT
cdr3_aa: CASSEYYETREAFF

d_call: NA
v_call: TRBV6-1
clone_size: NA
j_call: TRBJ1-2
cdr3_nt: TGTGCCAGCGGCCAGCCGGGCTATGGCTACACCTTC
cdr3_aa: CASGQPGYGYTF

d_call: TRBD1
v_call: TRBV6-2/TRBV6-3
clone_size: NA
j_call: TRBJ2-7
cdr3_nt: TGTGCCAGCCATCCCGGGACAGGGACCTACGAGCAGTACTTC
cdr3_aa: CASHPGTGTYEQYF

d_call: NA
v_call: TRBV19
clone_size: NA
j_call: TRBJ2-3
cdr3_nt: TGTGCCAGTAGCTGGAGCTACACAGATACGCAGTATTTT
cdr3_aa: CASSWSYTDTQYF

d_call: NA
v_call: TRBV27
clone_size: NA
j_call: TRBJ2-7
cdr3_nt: TGTGCCAGCAGTCGGGGGGCGGGCGAGCAGTACTTC
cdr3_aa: CASSRGAGEQYF

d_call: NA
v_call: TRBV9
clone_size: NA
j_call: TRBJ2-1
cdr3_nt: TGTGCCAGCAGCCCAACCGGGACTCACTACAATGAGCAGTTCTTC
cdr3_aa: CASSPTGTHYNEQFF

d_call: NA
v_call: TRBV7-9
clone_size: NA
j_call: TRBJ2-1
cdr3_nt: TGTGCCAGCAGCCTAGACTCGGGGTCCTACAATGAGCAGTTCTTC
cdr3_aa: CASSLDSGSYNEQFF

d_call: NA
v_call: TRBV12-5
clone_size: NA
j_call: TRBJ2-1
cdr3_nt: TGTGCTAGTGGTCGCAACTATGGGGAGCAGTTCTTC
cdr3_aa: CASGRNYGEQFF

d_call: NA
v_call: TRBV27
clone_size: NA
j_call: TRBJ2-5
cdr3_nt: TGTGCCAGCAGTTTATCGAAGGTGGAGACCCAGTACTTC
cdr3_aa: CASSLSKVETQYF

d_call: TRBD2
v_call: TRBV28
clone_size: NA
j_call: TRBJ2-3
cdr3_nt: TGTGCCAGCTCCGGGGCGGGAGGGCGCGCAGATACGCAGTATTTT
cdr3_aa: CASSGAGGRADTQYF

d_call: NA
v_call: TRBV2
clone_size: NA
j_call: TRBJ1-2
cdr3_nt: TGTGCCAGCAGTGCGAATCCGACCCATCACGTTGGCTACACCTTC
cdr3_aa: CASSANPTHHVGYTF

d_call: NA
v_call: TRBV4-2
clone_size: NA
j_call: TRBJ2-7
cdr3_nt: TGTGCCAGCAGCCAAGGGATCTGGGGACGGGCCCACGAGCAGTACTTC
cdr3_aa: CASSQGIWGRAHEQYF

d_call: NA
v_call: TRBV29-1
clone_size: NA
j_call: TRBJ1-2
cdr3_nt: TGCAGCGTTGACGAGAAATATGGCTACACCTTC
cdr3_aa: CSVDEKYGYTF

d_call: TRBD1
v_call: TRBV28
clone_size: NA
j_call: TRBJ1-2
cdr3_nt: TGTGCCAGCTCTCCCGGGACAGGGATACGGGGCTACACCTTC
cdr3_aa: CASSPGTGIRGYTF

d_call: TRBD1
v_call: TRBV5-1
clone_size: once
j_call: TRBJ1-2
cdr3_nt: TGCGCCAGCAGCTTTTGGACAGGCATCTATGGCTACACCTTC
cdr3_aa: CASSFWTGIYGYTF

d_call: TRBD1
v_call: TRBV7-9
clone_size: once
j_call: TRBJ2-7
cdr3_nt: TGTGCCAGCAGCGGTGGTCCACCACAGGGGCTGAGCTCCTACGAGCAGTACTTC
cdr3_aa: CASSGGPPQGLSSYEQYF

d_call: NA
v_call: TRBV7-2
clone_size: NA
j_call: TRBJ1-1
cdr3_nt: TGTGCCACTACGTGGGGAACTGAAGCTTTCTTT
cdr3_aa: CATTWGTEAFF

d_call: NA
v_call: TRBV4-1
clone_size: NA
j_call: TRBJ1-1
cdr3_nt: TGCGCCAGCAGCCAAGTTGGAGTACTTATGAACACTGAAGCTTTCTTT
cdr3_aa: CASSQVGVLMNTEAFF

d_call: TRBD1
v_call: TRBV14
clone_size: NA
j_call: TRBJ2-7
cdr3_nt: TGTGCCAGCAGCCAAGTTGAAAGACAGGGCCTTTGGTACGAGCAGTACTTC
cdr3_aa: CASSQVERQGLWYEQYF

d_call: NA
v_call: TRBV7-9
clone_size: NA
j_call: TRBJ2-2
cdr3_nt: TGTGCCAGCAGCTCCCCGCCAAATGGGAACACCGGGGAGCTGTTTTTT
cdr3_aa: CASSSPPNGNTGELFF

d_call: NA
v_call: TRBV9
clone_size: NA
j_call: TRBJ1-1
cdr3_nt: TGTGCCAGCATACCACTAACGGGTAACACTGAAGCTTTCTTT
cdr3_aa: CASIPLTGNTEAFF

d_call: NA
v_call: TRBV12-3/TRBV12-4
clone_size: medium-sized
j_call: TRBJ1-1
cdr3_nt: TGTGCCAGCAGTTTAGGGAACACTGAAGCTTTCTTT
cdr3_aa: CASSLGNTEAFF

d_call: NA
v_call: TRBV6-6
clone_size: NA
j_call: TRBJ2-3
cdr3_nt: TGTGCCAGCAGTCACAGCACAGATACGCAGTATTTT
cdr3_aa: CASSHSTDTQYF

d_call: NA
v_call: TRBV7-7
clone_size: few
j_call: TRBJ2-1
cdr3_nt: TGTGCTAGCAGCTTATTATCCGGGGATGGTGAGCAGTTCTTC
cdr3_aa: CASSLLSGDGEQFF

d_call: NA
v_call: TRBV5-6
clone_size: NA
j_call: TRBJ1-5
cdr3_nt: TGTGCCAGCAGCACAAACGAAGGGCCCCAGCATTTT
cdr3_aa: CASSTNEGPQHF

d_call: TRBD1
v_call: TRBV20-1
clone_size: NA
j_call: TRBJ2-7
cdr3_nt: TGCAGTGGAGGGACAGGGGAGGGACCCGAGCAGTACTTC
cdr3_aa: CSGGTGEGPEQYF

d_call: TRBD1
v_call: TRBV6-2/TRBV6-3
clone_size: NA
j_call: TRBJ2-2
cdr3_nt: TGTGCCAGCAGTTCCCCGGGACAGGGTGGCGGCGGGGAGCTGTTTTTT
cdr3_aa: CASSSPGQGGGGELFF

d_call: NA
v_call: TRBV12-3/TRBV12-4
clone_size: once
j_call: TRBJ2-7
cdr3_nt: TGTGCCAGCTCCACTAGTTCCAGCTCCTACGAGCAGTACTTC
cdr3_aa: CASSTSSSSYEQYF

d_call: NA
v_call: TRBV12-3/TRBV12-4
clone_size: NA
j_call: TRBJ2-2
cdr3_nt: TGTGCTACATCACGAGGAGCCGGGGAGCTGTTTTTT
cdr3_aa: CATSRGAGELFF

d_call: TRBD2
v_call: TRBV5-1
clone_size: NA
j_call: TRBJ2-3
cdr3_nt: TGCGCCAGCAGCTTGGAAGGGGCTAGCGGATGGGGCACAGATACGCAGTATTTT
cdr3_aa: CASSLEGASGWGTDTQYF

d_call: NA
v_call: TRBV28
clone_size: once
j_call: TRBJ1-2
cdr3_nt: TGTGCCAGCCGGGGGGGAACCTATGGCTACACCTTC
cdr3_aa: CASRGGTYGYTF

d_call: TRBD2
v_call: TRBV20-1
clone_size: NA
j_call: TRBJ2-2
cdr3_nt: TGCAGTGCTAGAGAAAGCGGGACGAGAACCGGGGAGCTGTTTTTT
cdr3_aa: CSARESGTRTGELFF

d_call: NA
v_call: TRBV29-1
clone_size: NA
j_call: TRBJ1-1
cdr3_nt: TGCAGCGTTCTGAGGGGATCCAACACTGAAGCTTTCTTT
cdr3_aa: CSVLRGSNTEAFF

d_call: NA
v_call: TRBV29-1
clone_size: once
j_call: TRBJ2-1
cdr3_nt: TGCAGCGTATCAGGGCGGGGCGAGCAGTTCTTC
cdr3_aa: CSVSGRGEQFF

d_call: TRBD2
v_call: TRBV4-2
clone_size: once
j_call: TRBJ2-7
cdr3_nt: TGTGCCAGCAGCCTATTTAGCGGGAGTGGCAACGAGCAGTACTTC
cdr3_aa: CASSLFSGSGNEQYF

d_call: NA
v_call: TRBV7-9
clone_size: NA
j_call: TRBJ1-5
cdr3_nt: TGTGCCAGCAGCTTCACAAATGGTGGGACCCAGCATTTT
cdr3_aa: CASSFTNGGTQHF

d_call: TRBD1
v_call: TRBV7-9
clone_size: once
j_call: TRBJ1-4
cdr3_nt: TGTGCCAGCAGCCCAATACAGGGGGCGACTAATGAAAAACTGTTTTTT
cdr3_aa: CASSPIQGATNEKLFF

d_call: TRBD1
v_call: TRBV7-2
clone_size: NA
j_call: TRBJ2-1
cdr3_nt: TGTGCCAGCAGCTCAGGGGGCCTTGAGCAGTTCTTC
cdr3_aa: CASSSGGLEQFF

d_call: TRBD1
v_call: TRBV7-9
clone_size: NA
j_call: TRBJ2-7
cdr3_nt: TGTGCCAGCAGCCCCGGGACAGTCGACTACGAGCAGTACTTC
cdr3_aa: CASSPGTVDYEQYF

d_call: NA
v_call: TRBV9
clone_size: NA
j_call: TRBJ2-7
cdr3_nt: TGTGCCAGCAGCGTAGGGGCTTTCTACGAGCAGTACTTC
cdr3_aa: CASSVGAFYEQYF

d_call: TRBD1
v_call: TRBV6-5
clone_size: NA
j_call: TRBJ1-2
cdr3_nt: TGTGCCAGCAGTGAGGACAGGGGGGATGGCTACACCTTC
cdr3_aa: CASSEDRGDGYTF

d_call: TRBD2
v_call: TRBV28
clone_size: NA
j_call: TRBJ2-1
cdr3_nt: TGTGCCAGCAGTGTTTCTAGCGGGTACAATGAGCAGTTCTTC
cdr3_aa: CASSVSSGYNEQFF

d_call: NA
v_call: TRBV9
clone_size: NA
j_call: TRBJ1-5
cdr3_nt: TGTGCCAGCAGCGTAGGCCCGGGGGCCCCCAATCAGCCCCAGCATTTT
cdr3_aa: CASSVGPGAPNQPQHF

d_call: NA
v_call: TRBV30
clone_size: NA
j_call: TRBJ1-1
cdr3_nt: TGTGCCTGGAGGACAGGACCAGAAGCTTTCTTT
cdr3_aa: CAWRTGPEAFF

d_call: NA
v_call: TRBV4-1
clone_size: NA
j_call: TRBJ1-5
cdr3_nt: TGCGCCAGCAGCCAAGAAGGGGGAAGACGAGATCAGCCCCAGCATTTT
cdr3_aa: CASSQEGGRRDQPQHF